Detailed here is one T cell receptor (beta chain). The clone's antigen remains unknown. Base qualities were left out, and no much larger clone turns up one base away. This specimen belongs to a study of blood T cell repertoires in COVID-19 (dated by TCRdb to 2020 to 2022). Regarding the study in general: The collaborator samples originated in the United States, Italy and Spain and spanned the acute and convalescent phases of COVID-19. Samples came from the ongoing ImmuneRACE study (first 160 participants) plus 1,254 subjects from 6 global collaborators. The material from the prospective study consisted of cDNA or gDNA derived from T cells, B-cell-depleted T cells, or PBMCs. Deeply sampled blood TCRbeta repertoires from subjects exposed to, actively infected with, or recovered from COVID-19 were included in the dataset. The repertoires were made available in a free public database intended to serve as a resource for research on the immune response to SARS-CoV-2. A de-identified subject ID, COVID-19 status, age in years and sex were almost always included in the sample metadata. Where available, HLA class I and class II types were taken from metadata supplied by the sample provider and were not determined by assay-based typing.

Another Seattle source contributed samples from volunteer blood donors who had recovered from COVID-19. Each collaborating institution followed its own protocols to collect whole blood in K2EDTA tubes. For TCRbeta analysis, collaborator samples were shipped as frozen whole blood, as isolated PBMCs, or as DNA extracted from either sample type. TCRbeta CDR3 regions were amplified from genomic DNA using the immunoSEQ Assay, a bias-controlled multiplex PCR. Concerning the study's data processing: The number of nucleated cells in each sample was estimated by amplification of reference gene primers within the assay. Sequence reads were collapsed and filtered to measure the absolute abundance of every unique TCRbeta CDR3 rearrangement. For each sample, productive Simpson clonality was calculated as the square root of Simpson's diversity index over productive rearrangements. The immuneACCESS repertoire file appears here via TCRdb, limited to in-frame rearrangements. These files lack a portion of the clones; in checked studies, under half of the deficit traces to unresolved V genes, and the cause of the others is not known. V, J and clone size reflect that table, while D and trimming were determined from the DNA. This sample lists around 260,000 clones; roughly 86% were detected once. The ten largest clones capture about 9.8% of the sample.

What the research found in general, with its limitations: Clinical and demographic metadata were provided uncurated, with the amount varying by source and participant.

This clonotype originated in a middle-aged man who had recovered from COVID-19. The sequencing sample was made of peripheral blood.

CDR3 loop: CARSFDRVSTEAFF. The sequence in DNA is TGTGCCAGAAGCTTCGACAGGGTAAGCACTGAAGCTTTCTTT. The chain couples TRBV5-3 to TRBJ1-1, and TRBD1 matches 7 of the central bases. TRBV5-3 is an open reading frame, and its role is uncertain. There are 14 amino acids in the CDR3, from cysteine to phenylalanine inclusive. The only DNA kept is the CDR3, 42 bases in frame from the first base. Clipping removes 2 bases from V and 4 bases from J, with 5 as the unmatched junction base count.